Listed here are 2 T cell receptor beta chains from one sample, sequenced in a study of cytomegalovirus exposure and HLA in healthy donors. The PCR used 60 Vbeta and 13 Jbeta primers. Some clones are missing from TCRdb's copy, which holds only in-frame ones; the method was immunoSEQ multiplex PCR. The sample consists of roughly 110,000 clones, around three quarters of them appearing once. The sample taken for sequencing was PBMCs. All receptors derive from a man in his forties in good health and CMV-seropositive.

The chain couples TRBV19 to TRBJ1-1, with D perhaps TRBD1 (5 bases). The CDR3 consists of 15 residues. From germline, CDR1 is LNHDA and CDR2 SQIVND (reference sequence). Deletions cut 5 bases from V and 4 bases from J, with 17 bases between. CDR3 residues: CASSPSGRGGTEAFF. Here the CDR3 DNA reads TGTGCCAGTAGTCCGTCAGGGAGGGGTGGCACTGAAGCTTTCTTT.

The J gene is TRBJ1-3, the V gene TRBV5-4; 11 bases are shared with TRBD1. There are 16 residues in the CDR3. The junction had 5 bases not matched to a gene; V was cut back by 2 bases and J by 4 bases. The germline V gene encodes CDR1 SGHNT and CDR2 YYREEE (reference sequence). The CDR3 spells CASSFPGQGDGNTIYF. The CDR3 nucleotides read TGTGCCAGCAGCTTTCCGGGACAGGGGGACGGAAACACCATATATTTT.